Listed below are T cell receptor beta chains from one sample, sequenced in a study of shared clonotypes between healthy human individuals. The method was immunoSEQ multiplex PCR; TCRdb's version includes in-frame clones alone and lacks a portion of them. The sample records under 120,000 clones, less than 80% being singletons. The sample comprised memory CD8+ T cells sorted from blood. The source of these receptors is a woman in her twenties or thirties in good health. CDR3s include the opening cysteine and the closing phenylalanine or tryptophan. Each record gives: J gene, V gene, clone size, D gene, CDR3 protein, CDR3 DNA. A D gene is named only where the DNA matches it firmly. A row's size may be missing; if present it is once, few, many or a size class.

>TRBJ2-3|TRBV15|-|TRBD2
CATSRPDEGTSHTDTQYF
TGTGCCACCAGCAGACCGGACGAAGGGACTAGCCACACAGATACGCAGTATTTT
>TRBJ1-2|TRBV6-5|few|-
CASRLQGNYGYTF
TGTGCCAGCAGACTACAGGGAAACTATGGCTACACCTTC
>TRBJ2-6|TRBV28|-|-
CASSRFGANVLTF
TGTGCCAGCAGCAGATTCGGGGCCAACGTCCTGACTTTC
>TRBJ2-1|TRBV7-2|-|TRBD2
CASSPWTSGRNEQFF
TGTGCCAGCAGCCCCTGGACTAGCGGGAGAAATGAGCAGTTCTTC
>TRBJ2-3|TRBV4-1|-|-
CASSQGWSPSTDTQYF
TGCGCCAGCAGCCAAGGATGGTCTCCTAGCACAGATACGCAGTATTTT
>TRBJ2-3|TRBV30|-|TRBD2
CAWMGLATDTQYF
TGTGCCTGGATGGGACTAGCGACAGATACGCAGTATTTT
>TRBJ2-3|TRBV7-9|-|TRBD2
CASSSGTSGWRHF
TGTGCCAGCAGCTCCGGGACTAGCGGGTGGAGGCATTTT
>TRBJ1-2|TRBV27|-|-
CAVFRGPHYGYTF
TGTGCCGTTTTTCGGGGTCCTCACTATGGCTACACCTTC
>TRBJ2-7|TRBV7-8|many|TRBD2
CASSFGLEAYEQYF
TGTGCCAGCAGCTTCGGACTAGAAGCCTACGAGCAGTACTTC
>TRBJ2-3|TRBV4-2|many|-
CASSQEGSGGPDTQYF
TGTGCCAGCAGCCAAGAGGGCTCTGGTGGTCCAGATACGCAGTATTTT
>TRBJ2-1|TRBV15|few|-
CATSPSYNEQFF
TGTGCCACCAGCCCCAGCTACAATGAGCAGTTCTTC
>TRBJ2-1|TRBV6-4|-|TRBD2
CASSEEIAGGLDEQFF
TGTGCCAGCAGTGAAGAAATAGCGGGAGGGCTCGATGAGCAGTTCTTC
>TRBJ1-6|TRBV30|-|-
CAWRTVIGPLHF
TGTGCCTGGAGGACAGTTATTGGACCCCTCCACTTT
>TRBJ1-1|TRBV30|-|-
CAWRERTLNTEAFF
TGTGCCTGGAGAGAACGGACACTGAACACTGAAGCTTTCTTT
>TRBJ2-7|TRBV7-8|-|TRBD1
CASSFVWDRPLSEQYF
TGTGCCAGCAGCTTCGTCTGGGACAGGCCGCTATCGGAGCAGTACTTC
>TRBJ1-1|TRBV28|many|-
CASSLGRIEAFF
TGTGCCAGCAGTCTGGGACGGATTGAAGCTTTCTTT
>TRBJ2-7|TRBV7-9|many|TRBD1
CASSFQGDEQYF
TGTGCCAGCAGCTTCCAGGGGGACGAGCAGTACTTC
>TRBJ1-5|TRBV25-1|-|-
CASSEGGDGNQPQHF
TGTGCCAGCAGTGAGGGGGGGGACGGCAATCAGCCCCAGCATTTT
>TRBJ1-3|TRBV28|-|TRBD1
CASTTQTGGPQF
TGTGCCAGCACCACGCAAACAGGGGGACCGCAATTT
>TRBJ2-3|TRBV7-9|-|-
CASSLIWARGGGTDTQYF
TGTGCCAGCAGCTTAATATGGGCAAGAGGCGGCGGCACAGATACGCAGTATTTT
>TRBJ2-7|TRBV7-9|-|TRBD2
CASSFTASGTYEQYF
TGTGCCAGCAGCTTTACAGCTAGCGGGACCTACGAGCAGTACTTC
>TRBJ1-2|TRBV27|-|TRBD1
CASSGQGADGYTF
TGTGCCAGCAGTGGACAGGGGGCCGATGGCTACACCTTC
>TRBJ1-1|TRBV28|many|-
CASRRPWEVEAFF
TGTGCCAGCAGGAGACCTTGGGAGGTTGAAGCTTTCTTT
>TRBJ1-2|TRBV13|-|TRBD1
CARSREGAAANYGYTF
TGTGCCAGGAGCCGGGAGGGGGCCGCAGCTAACTATGGCTACACCTTC
>TRBJ2-3|TRBV7-9|-|-
CASSQQTTDTQYF
TGTGCCAGCAGCCAACAAACCACAGATACGCAGTATTTT
>TRBJ2-3|TRBV5-1|-|TRBD2
CASSLGFGTSGDTQYF
TGCGCCAGCAGCTTGGGCTTTGGGACTAGCGGAGATACGCAGTATTTT
>TRBJ2-2|TRBV7-9|-|TRBD2
CASSRLAGRTGELFF
TGTGCCAGCAGCAGATTAGCGGGAAGGACCGGGGAGCTGTTTTTT
>TRBJ1-2|TRBV7-9|once|-
CASSPIGPPGYTF
TGTGCCAGCAGCCCCATAGGCCCCCCCGGCTACACCTTC
>TRBJ2-6|TRBV7-6|-|-
CASSSTGGSSGANVLTF
TGTGCCAGCAGCTCAACCGGGGGAAGCTCTGGGGCCAACGTCCTGACTTTC
>TRBJ2-7|TRBV27|-|TRBD2
CASSSSGLAGNFYEQYF
TGTGCCAGCAGTTCCTCGGGCCTAGCGGGAAACTTCTACGAGCAGTACTTC
>TRBJ2-2|TRBV6-1|-|TRBD1
CASSQGQGHTGELFF
TGTGCCAGCAGTCAGGGACAGGGGCACACCGGGGAGCTGTTTTTT
>TRBJ2-1|TRBV5-1|-|TRBD2
CASSLSSGSYNEQFF
TGCGCCAGCAGCCTCTCTAGCGGAAGCTACAATGAGCAGTTCTTC
>TRBJ2-7|TRBV14|-|TRBD2
CASSYLAGGVSEQYF
TGTGCCAGCAGCTACCTAGCGGGAGGTGTTTCCGAGCAGTACTTC
>TRBJ2-2|TRBV5-6|-|-
CASSLGPSLQPGELFF
TGTGCCAGCAGCTTGGGTCCTAGTCTACAGCCCGGGGAGCTGTTTTTT
>TRBJ2-3|TRBV5-1|-|-
CASSGQGGSTDTQYF
TGCGCCAGCAGCGGACAGGGAGGGAGCACAGATACGCAGTATTTT
>TRBJ2-7|TRBV5-6|-|TRBD1
CASSFRDRSYEQYF
TGTGCCAGCAGCTTCCGGGACAGGTCCTACGAGCAGTACTTC
>TRBJ1-2|TRBV5-4|-|-
CASSSRQICLF
TGTGCCAGCAGCTCGAGACAGATTTGCCTCTTC
>TRBJ1-5|TRBV27|-|-
CASSPTFGGGTEGSQHF
TGTGCCAGCAGTCCCACCTTTGGAGGAGGGACCGAGGGGTCCCAGCATTTT
>TRBJ2-3|TRBV11-2|many|-
CASTLGGGGPGDTQYF
TGTGCCAGCACCCTAGGGGGGGGAGGGCCCGGAGATACGCAGTATTTT
>TRBJ1-3|TRBV7-9|-|-
CASSPSGNTIYF
TGTGCCAGCAGCCCTTCTGGAAACACCATATATTTT
>TRBJ1-2|TRBV28|-|-
CASSLSSSGPYGYTF
TGTGCCAGCAGTTTATCCTCCTCAGGGCCCTATGGCTACACCTTC
>TRBJ2-7|TRBV18|-|-
CASSSSGVPDEQYF
TGTGCCAGCTCATCGTCAGGGGTTCCTGACGAGCAGTACTTC
>TRBJ2-7|TRBV5-4|-|-
CASSSGPGGTLSYEQYF
TGTGCCAGCAGCTCGGGACCCGGCGGGACCCTCTCCTACGAGCAGTACTTC
>TRBJ2-3|TRBV5-4|-|-
CASSSDRARDTQYF
TGTGCCAGCAGCTCTGATAGGGCAAGAGATACGCAGTATTTT
>TRBJ1-2|TRBV1|-|-
CTSSQGDRGIDYGYTF
TGCACCAGCAGCCAAGGGGACAGGGGAATTGACTATGGCTACACCTTC